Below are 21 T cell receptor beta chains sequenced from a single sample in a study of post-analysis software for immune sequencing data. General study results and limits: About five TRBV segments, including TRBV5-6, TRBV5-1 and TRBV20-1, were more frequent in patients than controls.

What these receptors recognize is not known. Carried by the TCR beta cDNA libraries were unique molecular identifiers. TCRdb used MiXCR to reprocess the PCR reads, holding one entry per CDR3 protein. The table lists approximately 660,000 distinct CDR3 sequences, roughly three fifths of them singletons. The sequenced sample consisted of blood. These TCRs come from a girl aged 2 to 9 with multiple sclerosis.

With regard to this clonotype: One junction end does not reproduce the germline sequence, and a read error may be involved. CDR3 in amino acids: CASLGTSGGPKSDAQYF. DNA of the CDR3: TGTGCCAGCCTCGGGACTAGCGGGGGTCCCAAGTCAGATGCGCAGTATTTT. The V call is TRBV6-4, the J call TRBJ2-3; 14 nucleotides line up with TRBD2. This CDR3 region has 17 residues. The germline CDR1 and CDR2 sequences are MRHNA and SNTAGT.

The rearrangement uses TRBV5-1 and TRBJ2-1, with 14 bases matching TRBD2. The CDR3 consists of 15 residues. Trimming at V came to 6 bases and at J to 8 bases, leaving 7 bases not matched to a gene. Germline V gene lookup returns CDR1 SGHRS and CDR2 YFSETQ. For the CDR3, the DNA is TGCGCCAGCAACTACGGGACTAGCGGGGGAGATGAGCAGTTCTTC. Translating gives CASNYGTSGGDEQFF. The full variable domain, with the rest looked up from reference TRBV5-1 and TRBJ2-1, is KAGVTQTPRYLIKTRGQQVTLSCSPISGHRSVSWYQQTPGQGLQFLFEYFSETQRNKGNFPGRFSGRQFSNSRSEMNVSTLELGDSALYLCASNYGTSGGDEQFFGPGTRLTVL.

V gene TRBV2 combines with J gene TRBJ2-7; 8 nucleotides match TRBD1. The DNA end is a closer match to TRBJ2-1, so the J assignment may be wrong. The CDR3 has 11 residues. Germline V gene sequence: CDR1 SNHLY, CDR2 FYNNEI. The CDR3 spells CASSGGTGQFF. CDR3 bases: TGTGCCAGCAGTGGAGGGACAGGTCAGTTCTTC.

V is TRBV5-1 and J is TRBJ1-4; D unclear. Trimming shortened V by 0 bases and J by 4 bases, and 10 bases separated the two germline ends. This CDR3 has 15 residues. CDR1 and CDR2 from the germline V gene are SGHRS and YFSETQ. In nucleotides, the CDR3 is TGCGCCAGCAGCTTGGAAGCTGGGAATAATGAAAAACTGTTTTTT. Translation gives CASSLEAGNNEKLFF.

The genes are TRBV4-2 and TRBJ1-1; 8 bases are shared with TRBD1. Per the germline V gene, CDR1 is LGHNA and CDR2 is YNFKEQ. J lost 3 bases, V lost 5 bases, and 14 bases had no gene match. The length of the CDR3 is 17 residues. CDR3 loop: CASSLRQGKPGDTEAFF. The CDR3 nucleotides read TGTGCCAGCAGCTTACGACAGGGGAAGCCGGGGGACACTGAAGCTTTCTTT.

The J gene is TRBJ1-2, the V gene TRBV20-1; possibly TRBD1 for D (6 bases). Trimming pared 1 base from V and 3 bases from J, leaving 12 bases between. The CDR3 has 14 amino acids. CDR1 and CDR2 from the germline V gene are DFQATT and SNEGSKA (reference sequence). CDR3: CSARAPGVDYGYTF. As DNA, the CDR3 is TGCAGTGCTAGAGCTCCAGGGGTTGACTATGGCTACACCTTC.

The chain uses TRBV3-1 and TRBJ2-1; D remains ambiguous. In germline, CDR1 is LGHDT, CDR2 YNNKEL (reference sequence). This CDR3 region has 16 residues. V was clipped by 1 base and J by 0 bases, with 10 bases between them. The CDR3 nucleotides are TGTGCCAGCAGCCAAGTTATGTCTCCCTCCTACAATGAGCAGTTCTTC. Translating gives CASSQVMSPSYNEQFF.

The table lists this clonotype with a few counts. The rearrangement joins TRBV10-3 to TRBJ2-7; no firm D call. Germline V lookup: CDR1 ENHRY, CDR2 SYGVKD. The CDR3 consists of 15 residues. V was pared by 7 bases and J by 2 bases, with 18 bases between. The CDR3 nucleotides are TGTGCCATCAAAGAGGCAGAGAGGTGGCCCTACGAGCAGTACTTC. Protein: CAIKEAERWPYEQYF.

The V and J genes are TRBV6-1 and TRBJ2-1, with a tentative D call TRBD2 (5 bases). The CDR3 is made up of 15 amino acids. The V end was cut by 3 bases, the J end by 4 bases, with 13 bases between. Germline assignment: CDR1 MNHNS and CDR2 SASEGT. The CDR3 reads CASSDPEDSYNEQFF. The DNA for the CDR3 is TGTGCCAGCAGTGATCCGGAGGACTCATACAATGAGCAGTTCTTC.

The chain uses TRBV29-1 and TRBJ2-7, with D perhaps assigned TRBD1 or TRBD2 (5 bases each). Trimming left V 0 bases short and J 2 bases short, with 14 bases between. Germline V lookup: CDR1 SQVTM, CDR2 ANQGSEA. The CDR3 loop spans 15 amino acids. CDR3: CSVEDKVEGTYEQYF. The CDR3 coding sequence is TGCAGCGTTGAAGATAAGGTAGAGGGGACCTACGAGCAGTACTTC.

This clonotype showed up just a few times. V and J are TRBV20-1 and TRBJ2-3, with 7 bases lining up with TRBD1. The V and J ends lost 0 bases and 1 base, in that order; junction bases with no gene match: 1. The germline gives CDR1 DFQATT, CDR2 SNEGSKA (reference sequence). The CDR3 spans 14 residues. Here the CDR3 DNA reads TGCAGTGCTAGAGATACAGGGGGCACAGATACGCAGTATTTT. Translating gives CSARDTGGTDTQYF.

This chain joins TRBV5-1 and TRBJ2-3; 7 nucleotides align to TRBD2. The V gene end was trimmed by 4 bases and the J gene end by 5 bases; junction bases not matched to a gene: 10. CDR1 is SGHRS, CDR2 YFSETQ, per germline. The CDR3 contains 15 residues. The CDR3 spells CASSTAGWEGDTQYF. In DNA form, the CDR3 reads TGCGCCAGCAGCACGGCTGGGTGGGAGGGAGATACGCAGTATTTT.

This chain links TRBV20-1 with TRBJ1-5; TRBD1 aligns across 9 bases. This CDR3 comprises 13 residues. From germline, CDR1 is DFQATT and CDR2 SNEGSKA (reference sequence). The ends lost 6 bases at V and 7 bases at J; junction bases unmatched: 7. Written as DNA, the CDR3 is TGCAGTGCCCATGACAGGGGGAGACAGCCCCAGCATTTT. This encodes CSAHDRGRQPQHF.

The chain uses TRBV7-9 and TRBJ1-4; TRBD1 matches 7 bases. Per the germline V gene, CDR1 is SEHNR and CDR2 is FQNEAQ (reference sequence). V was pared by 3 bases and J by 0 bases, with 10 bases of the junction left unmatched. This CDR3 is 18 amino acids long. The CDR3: CASSFVQGGIATNEKLFF. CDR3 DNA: TGTGCCAGCAGCTTTGTTCAAGGGGGCATTGCAACTAATGAAAAACTGTTTTTT.

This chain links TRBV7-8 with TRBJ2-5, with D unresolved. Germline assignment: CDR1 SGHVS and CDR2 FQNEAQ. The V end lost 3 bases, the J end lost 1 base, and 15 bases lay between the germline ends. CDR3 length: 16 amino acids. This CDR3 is CASSFSTLVLQETQYF. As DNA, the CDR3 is TGTGCCAGCAGCTTCTCGACGCTCGTGCTCCAAGAGACCCAGTACTTC.

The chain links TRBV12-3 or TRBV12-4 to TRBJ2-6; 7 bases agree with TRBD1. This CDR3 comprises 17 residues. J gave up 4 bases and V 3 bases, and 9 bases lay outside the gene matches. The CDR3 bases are TGTGCCAGCAGTTTCCGGGACAGATCGGCCGGGGCCAACGTCCTGACTTTC. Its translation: CASSFRDRSAGANVLTF.

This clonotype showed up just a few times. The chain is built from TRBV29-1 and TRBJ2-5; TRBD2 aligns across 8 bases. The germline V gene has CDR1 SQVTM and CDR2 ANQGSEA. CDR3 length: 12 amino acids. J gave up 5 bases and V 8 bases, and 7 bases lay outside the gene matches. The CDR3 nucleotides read TGCAGCACCCGGACTAGCCGTGAGACCCAGTACTTC. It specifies CSTRTSRETQYF.

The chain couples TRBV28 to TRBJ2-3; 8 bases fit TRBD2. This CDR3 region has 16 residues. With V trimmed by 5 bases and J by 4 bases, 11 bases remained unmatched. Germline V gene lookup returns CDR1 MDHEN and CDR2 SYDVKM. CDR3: CASSPLRAGAPDTQYF. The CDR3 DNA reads TGTGCCAGCAGTCCCCTGAGAGCGGGAGCCCCAGATACGCAGTATTTT. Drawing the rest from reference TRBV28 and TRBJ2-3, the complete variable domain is DVKVTQSSRYLVKRTGEKVFLECVQDMDHENMFWYRQDPGLGLRLIYFSYDVKMKEKGDIPEGYSVSREKKERFSLILESASTNQTSMYLCASSPLRAGAPDTQYFGPGTRLTVL.

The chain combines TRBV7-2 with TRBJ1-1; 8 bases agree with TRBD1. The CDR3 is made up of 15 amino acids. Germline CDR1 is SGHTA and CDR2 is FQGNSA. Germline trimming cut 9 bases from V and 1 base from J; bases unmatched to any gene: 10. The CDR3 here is CASNEQGGRNTEAFF. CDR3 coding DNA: TGTGCCAGTAACGAACAGGGGGGTCGGAACACTGAAGCTTTCTTT.

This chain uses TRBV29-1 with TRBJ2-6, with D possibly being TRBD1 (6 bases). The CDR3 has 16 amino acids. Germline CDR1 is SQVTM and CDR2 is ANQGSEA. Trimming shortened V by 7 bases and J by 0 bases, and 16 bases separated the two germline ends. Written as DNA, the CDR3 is TGCAGCGCCTCAGGGGTTGCTTTCTCTGGGGCCAACGTCCTGACTTTC. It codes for CSASGVAFSGANVLTF.

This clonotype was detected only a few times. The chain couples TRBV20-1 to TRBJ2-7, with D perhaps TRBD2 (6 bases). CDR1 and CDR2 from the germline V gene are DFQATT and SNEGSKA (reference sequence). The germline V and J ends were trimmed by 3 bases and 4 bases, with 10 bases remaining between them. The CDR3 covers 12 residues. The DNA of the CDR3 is TGCAGTGCTAGCGGGAGTACGTACGAGCAGTACTTC. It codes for CSASGSTYEQYF.